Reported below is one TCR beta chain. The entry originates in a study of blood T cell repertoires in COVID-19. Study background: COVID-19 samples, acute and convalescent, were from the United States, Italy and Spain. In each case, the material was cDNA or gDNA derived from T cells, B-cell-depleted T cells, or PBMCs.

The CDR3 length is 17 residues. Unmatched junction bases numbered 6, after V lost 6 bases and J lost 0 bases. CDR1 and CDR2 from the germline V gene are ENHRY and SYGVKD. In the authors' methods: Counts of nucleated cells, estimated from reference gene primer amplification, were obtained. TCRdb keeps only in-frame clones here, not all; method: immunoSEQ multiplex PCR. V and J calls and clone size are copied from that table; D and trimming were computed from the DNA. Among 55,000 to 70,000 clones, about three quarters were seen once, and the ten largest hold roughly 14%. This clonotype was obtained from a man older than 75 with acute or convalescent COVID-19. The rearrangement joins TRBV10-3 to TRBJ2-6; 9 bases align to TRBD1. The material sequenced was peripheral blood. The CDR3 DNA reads TGTGCCATCAGGCCGGGACAGGGCTTCTCTGGGGCCAACGTCCTGACTTTC. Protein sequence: CAIRPGQGFSGANVLTF.